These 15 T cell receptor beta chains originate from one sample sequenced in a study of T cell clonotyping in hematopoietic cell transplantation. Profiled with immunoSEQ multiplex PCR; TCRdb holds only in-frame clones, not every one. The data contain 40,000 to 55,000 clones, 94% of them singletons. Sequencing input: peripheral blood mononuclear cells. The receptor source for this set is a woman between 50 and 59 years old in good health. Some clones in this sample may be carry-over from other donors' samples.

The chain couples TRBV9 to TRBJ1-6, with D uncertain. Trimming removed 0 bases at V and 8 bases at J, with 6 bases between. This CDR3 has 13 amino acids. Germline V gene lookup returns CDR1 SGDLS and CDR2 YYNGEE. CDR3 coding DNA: TGTGCCAGCAGCGTAGCGCTGGATTCACCCCTCCACTTT. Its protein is CASSVALDSPLHF.

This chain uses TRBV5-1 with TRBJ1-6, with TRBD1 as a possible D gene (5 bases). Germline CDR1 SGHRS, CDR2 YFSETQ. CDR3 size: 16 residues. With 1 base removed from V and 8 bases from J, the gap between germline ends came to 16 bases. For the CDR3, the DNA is TGCGCCAGCAGCTTGAATCCCGGGGGGGTGGATTCACCCCTCCACTTT. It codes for CASSLNPGGVDSPLHF.

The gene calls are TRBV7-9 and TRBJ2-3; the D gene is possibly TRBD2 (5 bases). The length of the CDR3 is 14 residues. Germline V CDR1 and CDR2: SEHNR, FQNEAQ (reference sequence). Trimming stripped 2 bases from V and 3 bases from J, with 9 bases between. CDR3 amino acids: CASSLSEGTDTQYF. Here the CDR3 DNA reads TGTGCCAGCAGCTTATCCGAGGGAACAGATACGCAGTATTTT.

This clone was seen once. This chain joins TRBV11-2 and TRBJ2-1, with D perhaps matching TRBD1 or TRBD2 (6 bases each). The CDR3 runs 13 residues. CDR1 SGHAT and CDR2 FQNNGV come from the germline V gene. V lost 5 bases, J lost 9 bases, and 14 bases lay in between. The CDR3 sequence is CASSEGGWTEQFF. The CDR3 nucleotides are TGTGCCAGCAGCGAGGGGGGTTGGACTGAGCAGTTCTTC.

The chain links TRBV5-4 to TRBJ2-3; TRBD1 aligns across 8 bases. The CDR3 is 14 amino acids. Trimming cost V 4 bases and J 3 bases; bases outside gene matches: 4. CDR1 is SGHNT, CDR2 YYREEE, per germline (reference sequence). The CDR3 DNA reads TGTGCCAGCAGCCAGGACAGGGTGACAGATACGCAGTATTTT. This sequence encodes CASSQDRVTDTQYF.

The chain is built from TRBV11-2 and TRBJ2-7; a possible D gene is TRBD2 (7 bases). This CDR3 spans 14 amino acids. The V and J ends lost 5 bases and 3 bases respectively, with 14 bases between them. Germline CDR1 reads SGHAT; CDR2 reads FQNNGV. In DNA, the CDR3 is TGTGCCAGCAGCCCCCGGGGGGCGGACTACGAGCAGTACTTC. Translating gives CASSPRGADYEQYF.

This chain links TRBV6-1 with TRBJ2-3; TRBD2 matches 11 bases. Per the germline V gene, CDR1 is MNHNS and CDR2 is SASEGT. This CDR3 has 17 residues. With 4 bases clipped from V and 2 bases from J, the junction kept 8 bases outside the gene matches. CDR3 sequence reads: CASSVILAGGNTDTQYF. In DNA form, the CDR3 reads TGTGCCAGCAGTGTCATTCTAGCGGGGGGCAACACAGATACGCAGTATTTT.

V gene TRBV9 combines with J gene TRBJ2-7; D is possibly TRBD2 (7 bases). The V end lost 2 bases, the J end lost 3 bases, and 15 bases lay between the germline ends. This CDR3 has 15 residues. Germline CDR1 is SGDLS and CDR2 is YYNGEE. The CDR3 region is CASSVGGDILYEQYF. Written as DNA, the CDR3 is TGTGCCAGCAGCGTGGGAGGGGACATCCTCTACGAGCAGTACTTC.

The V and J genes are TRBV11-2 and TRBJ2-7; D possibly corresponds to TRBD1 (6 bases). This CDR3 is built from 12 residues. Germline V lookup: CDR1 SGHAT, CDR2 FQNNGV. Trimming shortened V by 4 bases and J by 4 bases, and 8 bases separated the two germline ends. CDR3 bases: TGTGCCAGCAGCTCGGGACATTACGAGCAGTACTTC. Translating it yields CASSSGHYEQYF.

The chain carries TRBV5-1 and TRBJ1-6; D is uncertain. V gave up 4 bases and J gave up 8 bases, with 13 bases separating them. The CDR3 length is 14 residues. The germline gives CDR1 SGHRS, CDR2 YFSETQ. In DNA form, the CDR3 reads TGCGCCAGCAGCCCCGGGTCCTTCGATTCACCCCTCCACTTT. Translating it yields CASSPGSFDSPLHF.

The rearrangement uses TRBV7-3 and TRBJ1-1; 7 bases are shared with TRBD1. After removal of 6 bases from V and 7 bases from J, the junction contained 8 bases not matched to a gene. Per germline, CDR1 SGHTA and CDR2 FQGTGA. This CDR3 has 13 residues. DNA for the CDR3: TGTGCCAGCAGTTTAGACAGGGTCGGTGAAGCTTTCTTT. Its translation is CASSLDRVGEAFF.

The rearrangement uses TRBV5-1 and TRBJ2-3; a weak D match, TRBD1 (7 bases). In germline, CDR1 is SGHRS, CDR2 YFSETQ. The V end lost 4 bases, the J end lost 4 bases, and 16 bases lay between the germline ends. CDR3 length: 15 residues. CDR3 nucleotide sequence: TGCGCCAGCAGCCCAGGGGGGAAACTCGCAGATACGCAGTATTTT. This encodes CASSPGGKLADTQYF.

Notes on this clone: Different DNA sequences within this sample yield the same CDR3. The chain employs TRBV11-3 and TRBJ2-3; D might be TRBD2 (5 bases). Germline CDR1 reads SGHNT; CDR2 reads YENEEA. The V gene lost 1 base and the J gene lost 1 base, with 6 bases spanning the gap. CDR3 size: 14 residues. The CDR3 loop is CASSLAGGTDTQYF. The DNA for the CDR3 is TGTGCCAGCAGCTTAGCCGGGGGCACAGATACGCAGTATTTT.

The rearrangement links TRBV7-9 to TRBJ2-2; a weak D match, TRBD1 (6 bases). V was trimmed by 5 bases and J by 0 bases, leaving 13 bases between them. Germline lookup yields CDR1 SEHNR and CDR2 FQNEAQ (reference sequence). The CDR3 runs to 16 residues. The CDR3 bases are TGTGCCAGCAGCACCGGCAGGGGCGCGAACACCGGGGAGCTGTTTTTT. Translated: CASSTGRGANTGELFF.

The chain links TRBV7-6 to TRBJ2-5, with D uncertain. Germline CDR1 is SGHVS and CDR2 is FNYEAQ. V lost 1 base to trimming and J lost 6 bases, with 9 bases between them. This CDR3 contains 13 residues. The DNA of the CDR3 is TGTGCCAGCAGCTTAGATAACTACCAGACCCAGTACTTC. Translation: CASSLDNYQTQYF.